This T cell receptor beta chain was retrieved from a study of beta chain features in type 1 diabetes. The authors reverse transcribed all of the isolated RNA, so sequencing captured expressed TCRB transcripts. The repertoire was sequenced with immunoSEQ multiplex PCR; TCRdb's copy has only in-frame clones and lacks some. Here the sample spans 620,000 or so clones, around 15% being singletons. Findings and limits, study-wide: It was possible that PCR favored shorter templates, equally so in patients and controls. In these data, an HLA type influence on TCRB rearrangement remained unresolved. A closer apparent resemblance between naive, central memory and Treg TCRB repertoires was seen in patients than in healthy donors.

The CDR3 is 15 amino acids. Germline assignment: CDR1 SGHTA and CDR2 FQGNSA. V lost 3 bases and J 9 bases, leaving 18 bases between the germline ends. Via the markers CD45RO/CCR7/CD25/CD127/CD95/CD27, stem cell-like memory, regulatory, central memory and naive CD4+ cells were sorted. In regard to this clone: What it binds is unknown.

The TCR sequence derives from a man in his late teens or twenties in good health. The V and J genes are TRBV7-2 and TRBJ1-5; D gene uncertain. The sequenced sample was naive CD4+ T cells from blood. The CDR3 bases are TGTGCCAGCAGCTTTGGGTCAGCCGTAGGTCGGCCCCAGCATTTT. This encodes CASSFGSAVGRPQHF.